This T cell receptor (beta chain) stems from a study of T-cell reconstitution after alpha-beta-depleted transplantation in children. General observations from the study: Where some patients showed high TCRbeta diversity at day 60, it came from recipient T cells and thymic progenitors that had survived. At one year after transplant, newly produced T cells mostly accounted for T-cell counts and diversity. Roughly two months post-transplant, alpha-beta T cells reportedly originated from several hundred graft clones that had expanded.

There are 14 residues in the CDR3. V dropped 2 bases and J dropped 1 base, with 5 bases sitting between them. Germline lookup yields CDR1 MNHEY and CDR2 SVGAGI. Comments on this clonotype: Its antigen is as yet unknown.

Unique molecular identifiers were incorporated during preparation of the TCRbeta library. TCRdb independently ran MiXCR on the PCR reads; one entry per CDR3 protein. This sample carries around 100,000 distinct CDR3 sequences, around 10% of them seen once, and the ten largest clones take 34%. This receptor was taken from a boy younger than 10 with acute lymphoblastic leukemia, due to receive a stem cell transplant. The source material was PBMCs, sampled before TCRalphabeta/CD19-depleted stem cell transplant. This chain links TRBV6-5 with TRBJ2-2, with D unclear. CDR3 residues: CASSYVENTGELFF. The DNA of the CDR3 is TGTGCCAGCAGTTACGTGGAGAACACCGGGGAGCTGTTTTTT.